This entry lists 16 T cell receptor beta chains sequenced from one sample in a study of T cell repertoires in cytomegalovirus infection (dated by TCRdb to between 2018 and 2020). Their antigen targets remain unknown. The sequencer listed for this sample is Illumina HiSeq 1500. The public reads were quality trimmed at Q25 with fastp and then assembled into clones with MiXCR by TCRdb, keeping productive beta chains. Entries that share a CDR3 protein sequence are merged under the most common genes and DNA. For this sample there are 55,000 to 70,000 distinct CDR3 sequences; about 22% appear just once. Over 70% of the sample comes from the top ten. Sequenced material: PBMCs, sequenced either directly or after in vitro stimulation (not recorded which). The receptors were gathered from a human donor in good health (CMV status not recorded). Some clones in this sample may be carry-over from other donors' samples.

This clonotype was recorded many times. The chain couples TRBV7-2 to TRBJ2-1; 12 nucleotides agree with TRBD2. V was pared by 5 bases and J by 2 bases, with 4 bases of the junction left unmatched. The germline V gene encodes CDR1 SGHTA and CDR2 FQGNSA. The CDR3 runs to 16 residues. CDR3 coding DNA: TGTGCCAGCAGCCGACTAGCGGGAGTTCCCTACAATGAGCAGTTCTTC. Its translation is CASSRLAGVPYNEQFF.

The CDR3 loop is CASTPKTSGNKNIQYF. CDR3 DNA: TGTGCCAGCACCCCCAAGACTAGCGGTAACAAAAACATTCAGTACTTC. The chain recombines TRBV6-6 with TRBJ2-4; TRBD2 matches 9 bases. Germline-derived CDR1 and CDR2 are MNHNY and SVGAGI (reference sequence). The CDR3 is 16 amino acids. V shed 7 bases, J shed 3 bases, and the junction held 10 bases outside the gene matches.

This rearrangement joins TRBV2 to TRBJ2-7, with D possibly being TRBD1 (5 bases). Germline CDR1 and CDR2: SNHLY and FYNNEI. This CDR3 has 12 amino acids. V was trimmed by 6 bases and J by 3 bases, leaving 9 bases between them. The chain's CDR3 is CASRQGNYEQYV. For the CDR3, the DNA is TGTGCCAGCAGGCAGGGCAACTACGAGCAGTACGTC.

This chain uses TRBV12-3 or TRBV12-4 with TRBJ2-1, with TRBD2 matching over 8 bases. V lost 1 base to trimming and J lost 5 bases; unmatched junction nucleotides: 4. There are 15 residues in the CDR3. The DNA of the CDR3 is TGTGCCAGCAGTTTAGAAGTAGCGGGAAACAATGAGCAGTTCTTC. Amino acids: CASSLEVAGNNEQFF.

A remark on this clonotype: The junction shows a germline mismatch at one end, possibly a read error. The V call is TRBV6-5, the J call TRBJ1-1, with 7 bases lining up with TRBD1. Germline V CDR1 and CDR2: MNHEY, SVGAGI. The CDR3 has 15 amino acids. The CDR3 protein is CASSYFRGLNTEAFF. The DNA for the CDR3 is TGTGCCAGCAGCTACTTCAGGGGGTTGAACACTGAAGCTTTCTTT.

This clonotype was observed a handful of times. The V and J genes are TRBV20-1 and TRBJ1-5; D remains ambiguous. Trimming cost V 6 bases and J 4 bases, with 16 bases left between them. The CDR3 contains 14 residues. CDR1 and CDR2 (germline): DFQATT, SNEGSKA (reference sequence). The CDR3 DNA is TGCAGTGCCACATCCCCGGGTTCGAATCAGCCCCAGCATTTT. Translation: CSATSPGSNQPQHF.

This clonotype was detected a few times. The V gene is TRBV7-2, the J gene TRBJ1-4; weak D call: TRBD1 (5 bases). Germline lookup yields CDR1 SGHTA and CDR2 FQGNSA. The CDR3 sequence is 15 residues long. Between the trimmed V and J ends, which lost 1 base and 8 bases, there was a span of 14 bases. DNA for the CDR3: TGTGCCAGCAGCTTAGGCGTCAGGGCCTCGGAAAAACTGTTTTTT. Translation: CASSLGVRASEKLFF.

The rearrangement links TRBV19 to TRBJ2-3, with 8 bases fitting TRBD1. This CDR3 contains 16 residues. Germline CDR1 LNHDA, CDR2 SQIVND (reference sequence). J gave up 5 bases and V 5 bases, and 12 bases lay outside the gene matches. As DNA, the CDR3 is TGTGCCAGTAGTGACCCCCGCAGGGGGCGAGTAGATACGCAGTATTTT. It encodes CASSDPRRGRVDTQYF.

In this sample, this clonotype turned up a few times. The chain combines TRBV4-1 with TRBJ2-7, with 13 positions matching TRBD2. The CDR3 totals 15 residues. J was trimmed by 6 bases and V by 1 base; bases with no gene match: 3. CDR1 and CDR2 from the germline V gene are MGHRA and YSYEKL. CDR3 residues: CASSQVWTSGSEQYV. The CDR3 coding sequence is TGCGCCAGCAGCCAAGTGTGGACTAGCGGGAGCGAGCAGTACGTC.

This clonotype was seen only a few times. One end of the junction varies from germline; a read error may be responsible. Written as DNA, the CDR3 is TGCAGCGTCGAAGATGGGACTAGCGAACCCACAGATACGCAGTATTTT. Amino acid sequence: CSVEDGTSEPTDTQYF. V and J are TRBV29-1 and TRBJ2-3, with 10 bases identical to TRBD2. The CDR3 is 16 residues long. Germline-derived CDR1 and CDR2 are SQVTM and ANQGSEA.

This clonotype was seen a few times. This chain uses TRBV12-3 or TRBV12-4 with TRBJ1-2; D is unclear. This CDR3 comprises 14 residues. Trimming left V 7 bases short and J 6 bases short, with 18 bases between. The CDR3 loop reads CASMVPGRGDGYTF. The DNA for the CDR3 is TGTGCCAGCATGGTACCAGGTCGTGGGGATGGCTACACCTTC.

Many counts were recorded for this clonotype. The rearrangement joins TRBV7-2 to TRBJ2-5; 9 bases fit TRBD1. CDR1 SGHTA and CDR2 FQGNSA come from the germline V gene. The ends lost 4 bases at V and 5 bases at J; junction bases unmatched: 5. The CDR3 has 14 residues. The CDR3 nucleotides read TGTGCCAGCAGCTCTGGACAGGGGCGGGAGACCCAGTACTTC. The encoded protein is CASSSGQGRETQYF.

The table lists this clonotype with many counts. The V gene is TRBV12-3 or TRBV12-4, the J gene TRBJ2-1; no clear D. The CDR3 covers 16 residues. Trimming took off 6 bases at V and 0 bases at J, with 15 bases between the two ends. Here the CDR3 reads CASSPTGGSSYNEQFF. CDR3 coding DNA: TGTGCCAGCAGCCCCACGGGCGGAAGCTCCTACAATGAGCAGTTCTTC.

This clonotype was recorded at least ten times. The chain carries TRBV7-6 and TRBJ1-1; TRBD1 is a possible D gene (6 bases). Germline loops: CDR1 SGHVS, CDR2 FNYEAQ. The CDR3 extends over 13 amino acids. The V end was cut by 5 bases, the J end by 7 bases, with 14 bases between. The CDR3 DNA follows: TGTGCCAGCAGCCCCCAGGGGAATGGTGAAGCTTTCTTT. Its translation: CASSPQGNGEAFF.

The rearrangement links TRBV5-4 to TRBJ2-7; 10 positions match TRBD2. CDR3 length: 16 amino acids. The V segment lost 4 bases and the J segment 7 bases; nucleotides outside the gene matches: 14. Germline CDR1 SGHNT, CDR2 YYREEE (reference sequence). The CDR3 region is CASSIGGSGREVEQYF. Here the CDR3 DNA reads TGTGCCAGCAGCATCGGCGGAAGCGGGAGGGAGGTAGAGCAGTACTTC.

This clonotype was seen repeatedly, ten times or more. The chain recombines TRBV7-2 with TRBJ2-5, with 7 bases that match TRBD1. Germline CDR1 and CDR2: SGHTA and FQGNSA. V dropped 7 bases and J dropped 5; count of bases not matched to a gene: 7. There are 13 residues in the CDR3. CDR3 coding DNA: TGTGCCAGCACGAGCAGGGGACAGGAGACCCAGTACTTC. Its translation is CASTSRGQETQYF.